These 2 T cell receptor beta chains were sequenced from one sample in a study of beta chain features in type 1 diabetes. Study-wide points: Type 1 diabetes patients had moderately but significantly shorter TCRB CDR3s in all four CD4+ subsets.

Expressed TCRB transcripts were sequenced, since all the RNA that had been isolated was reverse transcribed. Measured with immunoSEQ multiplex PCR; TCRdb has only the in-frame clones, and not every one. The sample records about 640,000 clones, approximately 13% being singletons. Their antigen targets remain unknown. Sequencing input: naive CD4+ T cells from blood. Receptors originate from a man in his thirties or forties with type 1 diabetes.

This CDR3 is CASSSDRSTQYF. CDR3 in DNA: TGTGCCAGCAGCTCGGACAGGAGTACGCAGTATTTT. V usage is TRBV11-2 and J usage is TRBJ2-3, with 7 bases fitting TRBD1. The CDR3 is 12 residues long. In germline, CDR1 is SGHAT, CDR2 FQNNGV. J gave up 8 bases and V 4 bases, and 3 bases lay outside the gene matches.

The genes are TRBV4-1 and TRBJ2-2; TRBD1 matches 10 bases. V was pared by 3 bases and J by 10 bases, with 5 bases of the junction left unmatched. CDR1 and CDR2 (germline): MGHRA, YSYEKL. The CDR3 contains 14 residues. This chain's CDR3 is CASSQTGGPLELFF. DNA of the CDR3: TGCGCCAGCAGCCAGACAGGGGGCCCGTTGGAGCTGTTTTTT.